This T cell receptor (beta chain) was identified during a study of T cells in localized non-small cell lung cancer. The protocol was immunoSEQ multiplex PCR, while the TCRdb copy is restricted to in-frame clones and leaves out a portion. The sample consists of approximately 15,000 clones, around 83% of them appearing once. Germline CDR1 and CDR2: KGHSH and LQKENI. The CDR3 extends over 17 amino acids. V lost 3 bases, J lost 4 bases, and 16 bases lay in between. V gene TRBV18 combines with J gene TRBJ1-6; a weak D match, TRBD1 (6 bases). The sample consisted of peripheral blood, taken before any cancer treatment. This TCR was recovered from an older female donor with stage I squamous cell lung carcinoma. In DNA, the CDR3 is TGTGCCAGCTCACCGGAGGGCAGGGGAATTTATAATTCACCCCTCCACTTT. This sequence encodes CASSPEGRGIYNSPLHF. Looking up the rest from reference TRBV18 and TRBJ1-6 gives the full variable domain: NAGVMQNPRHLVRRRGQEARLRCSPMKGHSHVYWYRQLPEEGLKFMVYLQKENIIDESGMPKERFSAEFPKEGPSILRIQQVVRGDSAAYFCASSPEGRGIYNSPLHFGNGTRLTVT.